The rows below give T cell receptor beta chains drawn from one sample of a study of cytomegalovirus exposure and HLA in healthy donors. Profiling relied on immunoSEQ multiplex PCR, and the TCRdb table lists in-frame clones only, not all of them. Of under 200,000 clones listed, less than 90% are singletons. The sequenced sample was PBMCs. The origin of the receptors is a man between 18 and 35 years old in good health and CMV-seronegative. Each CDR3 is given with its conserved first and last residue. The D gene is left open where the match is weak. The size field is filled for only some rows; it gives once, few, many or a size class.

abundance	j_gene	v_gene	len	d_gene	CDR3aa	CDR3nt
.	TRBJ1-4	TRBV30	17	.	CAWSTGYTLATNEKLFF	TGTGCCTGGAGCACAGGATATACACTTGCAACTAATGAAAAACTGTTTTTT
once	TRBJ2-3	TRBV12-5	16	.	CASGFGRETLTDTQYF	TGTGCTAGTGGTTTCGGACGGGAGACGTTGACAGATACGCAGTATTTT
.	TRBJ1-4	TRBV5-1	15	TRBD1	CASSRDSQPNEKLFF	TGCGCCAGCAGCAGGGACAGCCAGCCTAATGAAAAACTGTTTTTT
.	TRBJ1-4	TRBV19	15	TRBD1	CASSLHRGRDEKLFF	TGTGCCAGTAGTCTCCACAGGGGGCGCGATGAAAAACTGTTTTTT
.	TRBJ2-3	TRBV5-1	16	TRBD2	CASSPGTSGGADTQYF	TGCGCCAGCAGCCCAGGGACTAGCGGGGGGGCGGATACGCAGTATTTT
.	TRBJ1-5	TRBV2	15	TRBD1	CASSGQADSNQPQHF	TGTGCCAGCAGCGGACAGGCGGACAGCAATCAGCCCCAGCATTTT
.	TRBJ2-1	TRBV7-3	15	.	CASSLGRGTYNEQFF	TGTGCCAGCAGCTTAGGCAGGGGCACCTACAATGAGCAGTTCTTC
.	TRBJ2-7	TRBV19	14	.	CASSIGRRSDEQYF	TGTGCCAGTAGTATAGGTCGCAGGTCGGACGAGCAGTACTTC
.	TRBJ1-5	TRBV2	15	.	CAGRRTGGSNQPQHF	TGTGCCGGCAGACGGACTGGTGGAAGCAATCAGCCCCAGCATTTT
.	TRBJ2-2	TRBV6-5	13	.	CASSPDLGGELFF	TGTGCCAGCAGCCCCGACTTGGGCGGGGAGCTGTTTTTT
.	TRBJ1-4	TRBV27	14	TRBD1	CASSPTGRGGKLFF	TGTGCCAGCAGCCCGACAGGGCGGGGTGGGAAACTGTTTTTT
.	TRBJ2-6	TRBV25-1	15	TRBD1	CARRQGAAGANVLTF	TGTGCCAGGAGACAGGGCGCGGCTGGGGCCAACGTCCTGACTTTC
.	TRBJ1-2	TRBV2	14	.	CASKDGGMVYGYTF	TGTGCCAGCAAGGACGGGGGGATGGTCTATGGCTACACCTTC
few	TRBJ2-3	TRBV4-1	17	.	CASSRQPAYSSTDTQYF	TGCGCCAGCAGCCGACAGCCGGCGTACTCTAGCACAGATACGCAGTATTTT
once	TRBJ2-1	TRBV10-1	15	TRBD2	CASSERLAGYNEQFF	TGCGCCAGCAGTGAGAGACTAGCGGGCTACAATGAGCAGTTCTTC
.	TRBJ1-4	TRBV20-1	11	.	CSALPNEKLFF	TGCAGTGCCCTTCCAAATGAAAAACTATTTTTT
.	TRBJ1-4	TRBV4-3	17	TRBD1	CASSQDGLGQGREKLFF	TGCGCCAGCAGCCAAGACGGTCTGGGACAGGGGCGCGAAAAACTGTTTTTT
.	TRBJ2-3	TRBV7-6	14	TRBD2	CASSLGTRVDTQYF	TGTGCCAGCAGCTTGGGGACTAGGGTCGATACGCAGTATTTT
once	TRBJ1-2	TRBV7-9	14	TRBD1	CSSSPGTGSDGYTF	TGTTCCAGCAGCCCCGGGACAGGGTCTGATGGCTACACCTTC
.	TRBJ2-3	TRBV5-1	14	.	CASSEGQRPDTQYF	TGCGCCAGCAGCGAAGGCCAGAGGCCAGATACGCAGTATTTT
.	TRBJ1-3	TRBV7-2	16	.	CASSFGSTSSGNTIYF	TGTGCCAGCAGCTTCGGGTCGACGAGCTCTGGAAACACCATATATTTT
.	TRBJ1-2	TRBV2	10	.	CASGGNGYTF	TGTGCCAGTGGGGGCAATGGCTACACCTTC
.	TRBJ1-3	TRBV2	14	TRBD1	CASSGDSPVDTIYF	TGTGCCAGCAGCGGGGACAGCCCCGTGGACACCATATATTTT